What follows are 7 T cell receptor beta chains derived from one specimen sequenced in a study of blood T cell repertoires in COVID-19. Generated by immunoSEQ multiplex PCR, the TCRdb table keeps only in-frame clones and is missing some. The repertoire has about 69,000 clones, 75% to 85% of them found once; the top ten carry 45% to 60%. Source material: peripheral blood. These receptors were collected from a human donor in a cohort sampled during active COVID-19.

V usage is TRBV5-4 and J usage is TRBJ1-5; 8 bases line up with TRBD1. The CDR3 spans 13 residues. Germline V gene data show CDR1 as SGHNT and CDR2 as YYREEE (reference sequence). The V and J ends lost 4 bases and 9 bases, in that order; junction bases with no gene match: 6. The CDR3 protein is CASSPDREGPQHF. The DNA of the CDR3 is TGTGCCAGCAGCCCGGACAGGGAAGGGCCCCAGCATTTT.

The chain links TRBV6-5 to TRBJ2-5; 7 bases line up with TRBD1. The CDR3 contains 14 residues. Trimming at V came to 6 bases and at J to 4 bases, leaving 8 bases not matched to a gene. Germline V lookup: CDR1 MNHEY, CDR2 SVGAGI. The CDR3 DNA reads TGTGCCAGCAGCCCACAGGGGTTGGGAGAGACCCAGTACTTC. Its protein product is CASSPQGLGETQYF.

The CDR3 loop reads CAWNPSSGTGELFF. The CDR3 region has the DNA TGTGCCTGGAACCCTAGCTCGGGAACCGGGGAGCTGTTTTTT. The chain uses TRBV30 and TRBJ2-2, with a possible D match to TRBD2 (5 bases). Germline assignment: CDR1 GTSNPN and CDR2 SVGIG (reference sequence). Trimming stripped 4 bases from V and 5 bases from J, with 14 bases between. CDR3 length: 14 amino acids.

This clone was seen a few times. CDR3 in amino acids: CASGRAGGQYF. The CDR3 nucleotides read TGTGCCAGCGGACGAGCAGGGGGACAGTACTTC. This sequence joins TRBV28 and TRBJ2-7, with 7 bases that match TRBD1. The CDR3 consists of 11 residues. From germline, CDR1 is MDHEN and CDR2 SYDVKM. V gave up 8 bases and J gave up 10 bases; unmatched junction bases: 8.

This clone showed up many times. The genes are TRBV6-4 and TRBJ2-1, with TRBD2 matching 7 bases. The V segment lost 0 bases and the J segment 6 bases; nucleotides outside the gene matches: 5. Germline CDR1 reads MRHNA; CDR2 reads SNTAGT. The CDR3 has 15 amino acids. As DNA, the CDR3 is TGTGCCAGCAGTGACTCGGGCGGGAGTTTCAATGAGCAGTTCTTC. It codes for CASSDSGGSFNEQFF.

The CDR3 DNA is TGTGCCAGTAAGTGGACCGGGACTGATACTTACAATGAGCAGTTCTTC. This sequence encodes CASKWTGTDTYNEQFF. The V and J genes are TRBV19 and TRBJ2-1, with a weak D call TRBD2 (6 bases). V was cut by 7 bases and J by 4 bases, with 20 bases left in between. Per the germline V gene, CDR1 is LNHDA and CDR2 is SQIVND (reference sequence). The CDR3 spans 16 residues.

The chain joins TRBV24-1 to TRBJ2-7, with TRBD2 matching 7 bases. Trimming at V came to 9 bases and at J to 5 bases, leaving 9 bases not matched to a gene. Germline V CDR1 and CDR2: KGHDR, SFDVKD. The CDR3 is 13 amino acids. The CDR3 DNA is TGTGCCACCTCGTGGGGAGGGGTGGACGAGCAGTACTTC. It yields the protein CATSWGGVDEQYF.